Presented here are 14 T cell receptor beta chains from one specimen sequenced in a study of identical twins. TCRdb used MiXCR to reprocess the 5' RACE reads, holding one entry per CDR3 protein. This table has hundreds of thousands of distinct CDR3 sequences, 9% to 15% appearing once. The data were also submitted as part of a second study, on yellow fever vaccine responses in identical twins.

Sequencing used PBMCs. Receptors were obtained from a woman in her late teens or twenties in good health.

The table lists this clonotype with many counts. V and J are TRBV21-1 and TRBJ2-5; the D segment call TRBD1 is taken from the table without a DNA check. TRBV21-1 is labeled a pseudogene. There are 18 residues in the CDR3. As DNA, the CDR3 is TGTGCCAGCAGCGGGTCGTGGGACAGGGGAACGTCGGGGGAGACCCAGTACTTC. Protein product: CASSGSWDRGTSGETQYF.

This clonotype has a count of ten or more. CDR3 region: CASSPTFSGNTIYF. The CDR3 DNA reads TGTGCCAGCAGCCCAACATTTTCGGGAAACACCATATATTTT. The chain has TRBV3-1 and TRBJ1-3; D ambiguous. Looked up from germline, CDR1 is LGHDT and CDR2 is YNNKEL (reference sequence). CDR3 length: 14 amino acids. Deletions cut 4 bases from V and 4 bases from J, with 11 bases between.

This clonotype was counted only a few times. The gene calls are TRBV4-1 and TRBJ1-2, with D perhaps TRBD1 (6 bases). The CDR3 extends over 16 amino acids. CDR1 is MGHRA, CDR2 YSYEKL, per germline. V gave up 2 bases and J gave up 4 bases, with 17 bases separating them. The CDR3 region is CASSQPTGKGGYGYTF. CDR3 DNA: TGCGCCAGCAGCCAACCTACAGGGAAGGGTGGCTATGGCTACACCTTC.

There are a few counts of this clonotype. The chain uses TRBV4-2 and TRBJ2-3, with D possibly matching TRBD2 (5 bases). With 1 base removed from V and 3 bases from J, the gap between germline ends came to 8 bases. Looked up from germline, CDR1 is LGHNA and CDR2 is YNFKEQ. The CDR3 sequence is 14 residues long. The CDR3 DNA reads TGTGCCAGCAGCCAAGGTAGCGAAACAGATACGCAGTATTTT. Its translation: CASSQGSETDTQYF.

This clonotype appeared a few times. The chain recombines TRBV7-6 with TRBJ2-1; 7 positions match TRBD2. Germline V gene data show CDR1 as SGHVS and CDR2 as FNYEAQ. There are 13 residues in the CDR3. The ends lost 3 bases at V and 9 bases at J; junction bases unmatched: 5. CDR3 loop: CASSFHTGGEQFF. For the CDR3, the DNA is TGTGCCAGCAGCTTTCACACGGGAGGTGAGCAGTTCTTC.

This clonotype was recorded a few times. The chain joins TRBV20-1 to TRBJ2-7, with 8 bases lining up with TRBD1. CDR1 and CDR2 from the germline V gene are DFQATT and SNEGSKA (reference sequence). The CDR3 is 13 residues long. Unmatched junction bases numbered 5, after V lost 5 bases and J lost 2 bases. The chain's CDR3 is CSAEDRETYEQYV. DNA for the CDR3: TGCAGTGCTGAGGACAGGGAGACCTACGAGCAGTACGTC.

This clonotype was counted only a few times. The chain is built from TRBV5-1 and TRBJ2-7; tentative D call: TRBD1 (5 bases). Germline CDR1 SGHRS, CDR2 YFSETQ. The V end was cut by 4 bases, the J end by 0 bases, with 8 bases between. The CDR3 is 13 residues long. In nucleotides, the CDR3 is TGCGCCAGCAGCCCGGACAACTCCTACGAGCAGTACGTC. Translated: CASSPDNSYEQYV.

This clonotype was observed many times. The chain employs TRBV12-3 or TRBV12-4 and TRBJ1-1, with D unresolved. Trimming pared 2 bases from V and 1 base from J, leaving 8 bases between. The CDR3 has 14 amino acids. The CDR3 protein is CASSLTPENTEAFF. The CDR3 DNA reads TGTGCCAGCAGTTTAACCCCAGAGAACACTGAAGCTTTCTTT.

This chain links TRBV29-1 with TRBJ2-7, with TRBD2 identical over 8 bases. The CDR3 totals 13 residues. The germline V gene has CDR1 SQVTM and CDR2 ANQGSEA. V was clipped by 4 bases and J by 2 bases; unmatched bases: 4. The CDR3 nucleotides are TGCAGCGTTGGACTAGCGCCTACCTACGAGCAGTACTTC. Translation: CSVGLAPTYEQYF.

The chain carries TRBV7-9 and TRBJ2-7, with 11 bases lining up with TRBD2. The germline gives CDR1 SEHNR, CDR2 FQNEAQ (reference sequence). CDR3 size: 16 residues. V lost 0 bases and J lost 4; bases outside the gene matches: 5. CDR3 nucleotides: TGTGCCAGCAGCTTAGCTACCGGGACTAGCGGTTACGAGCAGTACTTC. Protein product: CASSLATGTSGYEQYF.

This clonotype occurred many times. The gene calls are TRBV5-1 and TRBJ1-4; 7 bases map to TRBD1. The germline V gene has CDR1 SGHRS and CDR2 YFSETQ. Trimming at V came to 3 bases and at J to 4 bases, leaving 6 bases not matched to a gene. This CDR3 comprises 15 residues. CDR3 protein: CASSSGGGSNEKLFF. In nucleotides, the CDR3 is TGCGCCAGCAGCTCCGGAGGGGGCAGTAATGAAAAACTGTTTTTT. The full variable domain, its missing parts supplied by reference TRBV5-1 and TRBJ1-4, is KAGVTQTPRYLIKTRGQQVTLSCSPISGHRSVSWYQQTPGQGLQFLFEYFSETQRNKGNFPGRFSGRQFSNSRSEMNVSTLELGDSALYLCASSSGGGSNEKLFFGSGTQLSVL.

This clonotype was seen ten or more times. The chain employs TRBV20-1 and TRBJ2-1; no definite D call. This CDR3 spans 13 amino acids. The V end lost 0 bases, the J end lost 4 bases, and 7 bases lay between the germline ends. Germline values: CDR1 DFQATT, CDR2 SNEGSKA (reference sequence). The CDR3 region has the DNA TGCAGTGCTAGAGACTATTCGTACAATGAGCAGTTCTTC. Amino acids: CSARDYSYNEQFF.

This clonotype came up many times. The chain combines TRBV12-3 or TRBV12-4 with TRBJ1-2; D is unclear. The V gene lost 1 base and the J gene lost 3 bases, with 6 bases spanning the gap. This CDR3 has 13 residues. The DNA of the CDR3 is TGTGCCAGCAGTTTAGAGGAGGACTATGGCTACACCTTC. Protein: CASSLEEDYGYTF.

The chain links TRBV5-1 to TRBJ2-2; D uncertain. The CDR3 extends over 15 amino acids. Germline V lookup: CDR1 SGHRS, CDR2 YFSETQ. The germline V and J ends were trimmed by 5 bases and 5 bases, with 16 bases remaining between them. CDR3 coding DNA: TGCGCCAGCAGTGTGGCAGACACCCGGACCGGGGAGCTGTTTTTT. This sequence encodes CASSVADTRTGELFF.